This T cell receptor (beta chain) emerged from a study of blood T cell repertoires in COVID-19. About the research overall: Sources were T cells, B-cell-depleted T cells, or PBMCs; the material itself was cDNA or gDNA.

V was clipped by 10 bases and J by 4 bases; unmatched bases: 10. This CDR3 has 14 residues. Looked up from germline, CDR1 is LNHNV and CDR2 is YYDKDF (reference sequence). Assay: immunoSEQ multiplex PCR; the TCRdb copy retains only in-frame clones and omits some. The data contain about 480,000 clones, roughly 90% of them singletons. Researchers sorted participants into cohorts using their self-reported clinical history. Recovered Cohort 3 donors showed two negative PCRs, clearance, or symptom resolution. This receptor was taken from a woman in her forties who had recovered from COVID-19. Input material: PBMCs or T cells enriched from blood (not recorded which). The rearrangement joins TRBV15 to TRBJ2-3; 8 nucleotides agree with TRBD2. The CDR3 loop reads CANPREGHADTQYF. In nucleotides, the CDR3 is TGTGCCAACCCTCGGGAGGGCCACGCAGATACGCAGTATTTT.